Given below is one T cell receptor (beta chain) in context. The germline CDR1 and CDR2 sequences are SGHVS and FNYEAQ. The CDR3 is 16 residues long. V lost 1 base and J 3 bases, leaving 15 bases between the germline ends. The data were taken from a study of somatic mutations in cytotoxic T cells in rheumatoid arthritis. TCRdb's copy holds only in-frame clones and misses some; the assay was immunoSEQ multiplex PCR. There are over 20,000 clones in the sample; 82% occur only once, and over 5% lies in the top ten. The sequence was obtained from a man in his forties or fifties in good health. Input material: CD8+ T cells sorted from blood. The J gene is TRBJ1-1, the V gene TRBV7-6; D is possibly TRBD1 (6 bases). CDR3 bases: TGTGCCAGCAGCTTAGGGGCTGACAGGTCGGACACTGAAGCTTTCTTT. Its translation is CASSLGADRSDTEAFF.